Below, 14 T cell receptor beta chains from the same sample are listed, as sequenced in a study of T cell responses to AZD1222 COVID-19 vaccine. Some clones are missing from TCRdb's copy, which holds only in-frame ones; the method was immunoSEQ multiplex PCR. The sample lists about 180,000 clones; about 90% were seen once. Sequencing was performed on peripheral blood, taken on day 0 of AZD1222 vaccination. The receptors originated from an adult in good health.

The chain joins TRBV28 to TRBJ1-2, with D unclear. V shed 4 bases and J shed 8 bases, with 14 bases lying between them. Germline V gene lookup returns CDR1 MDHEN and CDR2 SYDVKM. This CDR3 contains 13 residues. The CDR3 coding sequence is TGTGCCAGCAGTTCCCGGGGTTTTGACGGCTACACCTTC. Its translation is CASSSRGFDGYTF.

The V gene is TRBV27, the J gene TRBJ2-7, with D perhaps assigned TRBD1 or TRBD2 (6 bases each). The CDR3 is 13 amino acids. V was pared by 3 bases and J by 6 bases, with 12 bases between. Germline V gives CDR1 MNHEY, CDR2 SMNVEV (reference sequence). The CDR3 DNA reads as TGTGCCAGCAGTTTCGGGGGCGTCTTCGAGCAGTACTTC. This codes for CASSFGGVFEQYF.

J is TRBJ2-7 and V is TRBV27; TRBD1 matches at 9 bases. J gave up 2 bases and V 6 bases, and 5 bases lay outside the gene matches. Germline CDR1 is MNHEY and CDR2 is SMNVEV (reference sequence). There are 14 residues in the CDR3. The CDR3 protein is CASRGQGLTYEQYF. The CDR3 nucleotides read TGTGCCAGCAGAGGACAGGGGCTAACCTACGAGCAGTACTTC.

The chain uses TRBV5-4 and TRBJ2-1; TRBD2 matches 8 bases. V lost 0 bases and J lost 3; bases outside the gene matches: 5. The CDR3 covers 16 residues. Germline CDR1 SGHNT, CDR2 YYREEE (reference sequence). CDR3 residues: CASSLDSSGVYNEQFF. The CDR3 DNA is TGTGCCAGCAGCTTGGATAGTAGCGGGGTCTACAATGAGCAGTTCTTC.

Concerning this clone itself: The sample carries other DNA sequences with the same CDR3. This sequence joins TRBV5-1 and TRBJ1-1, with D possibly TRBD1 on 6 matching bases. Germline V gene sequence: CDR1 SGHRS, CDR2 YFSETQ. The CDR3 consists of 13 residues. The V end lost 4 bases, the J end lost 5 bases, and 12 bases lay between the germline ends. This CDR3 reads CASSRTANTEAFF. For the CDR3, the DNA is TGCGCCAGCAGCCGGACAGCCAATACTGAAGCTTTCTTT.

This chain joins TRBV15 and TRBJ2-2; maybe TRBD1 (5 bases). The length of the CDR3 is 16 residues. The germline CDR1 and CDR2 sequences are LNHNV and YYDKDF (reference sequence). Trimming left V 0 bases short and J 6 bases short, with 14 bases between. Here the CDR3 reads CATSREGQGWAGELFF. DNA of the CDR3: TGTGCCACCAGCAGAGAGGGGCAGGGCTGGGCCGGGGAGCTGTTTTTT. The full variable domain, its missing parts supplied by reference TRBV15 and TRBJ2-2, is DAMVIQNPRYQVTQFGKPVTLSCSQTLNHNVMYWYQQKSSQAPKLLFHYYDKDFNNEADTPDNFQSRRPNTSFCFLDIRSPGLGDTAMYLCATSREGQGWAGELFFGEGSRLTVL.

The rearrangement joins TRBV28 to TRBJ2-7; 9 positions match TRBD2. The junction had 13 bases not matched to a gene; V was cut back by 6 bases and J by 1 base. This CDR3 comprises 17 residues. CDR1 MDHEN and CDR2 SYDVKM come from the germline V gene. In DNA, the CDR3 is TGTGCCAGCAGATCTCTACTTAGCGGGAGTACTTCCTACGAGCAGTACTTC. Protein sequence: CASRSLLSGSTSYEQYF.

The gene calls are TRBV12-3 or TRBV12-4 and TRBJ2-2; perhaps TRBD2 as D (7 bases). This CDR3 has 13 amino acids. V was trimmed by 6 bases and J by 5 bases, leaving 10 bases between them. The CDR3 bases are TGTGCCAGCAGACAGGGAGGGACCGGGGAGCTGTTTTTT. Residues: CASRQGGTGELFF.

This rearrangement joins TRBV28 to TRBJ1-4, with TRBD1 as a possible D gene (6 bases). CDR1 and CDR2 (germline): MDHEN, SYDVKM. This CDR3 is 21 amino acids long. Trimming pared 5 bases from V and 14 bases from J, leaving 42 bases between. The CDR3: CASSGSVIGERRLRKGGGLFF. The CDR3 bases are TGTGCCAGCAGTGGTTCGGTTATAGGGGAAAGACGGCTGCGAAAAGGGGGTGGGCTGTTTTTT.

This sequence joins TRBV5-6 and TRBJ2-3; TRBD1 matches 8 bases. Germline assignment: CDR1 SGHDT and CDR2 YYEEEE. This CDR3 is 15 amino acids long. After removal of 4 bases from V and 8 bases from J, the junction contained 12 bases not matched to a gene. The CDR3 DNA is TGTGCCAGCAGCCCGGGACAGGTTCAGGGAGGTACGCAGTATTTT. Encoded protein: CASSPGQVQGGTQYF.

The rearrangement joins TRBV6-2 or TRBV6-3 to TRBJ2-3, with 10 bases lining up with TRBD2. CDR1 and CDR2 from the germline V gene are MNHEY and SVGEGT. Losses at the gene ends were 1 base for V and 4 bases for J; bases not matched to a gene: 8. CDR3 length equals 17 residues. The CDR3 coding sequence is TGTGCCAGCAGTTACTTAGCTAGCGGGAGTGGAGCAGATACGCAGTATTTT. The encoded protein is CASSYLASGSGADTQYF.

The chain combines TRBV6-2 or TRBV6-3 with TRBJ1-5, with D possibly matching TRBD1 (6 bases). Germline V gene data show CDR1 as MNHEY and CDR2 as SVGEGT. CDR3 size: 13 residues. Trimming left V 6 bases short and J 5 bases short, with 11 bases between. CDR3 DNA: TGTGCCAGCAGCAGACGACAGGATCAGCCCCAGCATTTT. It yields the protein CASSRRQDQPQHF.

The J gene is TRBJ1-2, the V gene TRBV7-2, with D perhaps matching TRBD1 (5 bases). V was clipped by 5 bases and J by 2 bases, with 12 bases between them. The CDR3 loop spans 14 amino acids. CDR1 and CDR2 from the germline V gene are SGHTA and FQGNSA. Written as DNA, the CDR3 is TGTGCCAGCAGCCCCGCTCGGGGGAACTATGGCTACACCTTC. This encodes CASSPARGNYGYTF.

V is TRBV5-8 and J is TRBJ1-5; no definite D call. Germline CDR1 SGHTS, CDR2 YDEGEE. V was pared by 6 bases and J by 0 bases, with 13 bases between. CDR3 length: 15 residues. The CDR3 reads CASNPDGNSNQPQHF. The CDR3 nucleotides read TGTGCCAGCAACCCGGACGGAAATAGCAATCAGCCCCAGCATTTT.